The next 15 T cell receptor beta chains were all read from a single sample in a study of multiple sclerosis patients with progressive multifocal leukoencephalopathy. Time point meaning: time of PML onset. The protocol was immunoSEQ multiplex PCR, while the TCRdb copy is restricted to in-frame clones and leaves out a portion. The sample lists 25,000 to 35,000 clones, less than 90% occurring once. The material sequenced was PBMCs, taken from a patient treated with natalizumab. The receptors were sampled from a human donor with progressive multifocal leukoencephalopathy.

This clone showed up just a few times. This chain links TRBV6-1 with TRBJ1-5; tentatively, D is TRBD1 (5 bases). V lost 1 base and J 7 bases, leaving 14 bases between the germline ends. The CDR3 consists of 15 residues. Germline V gene lookup returns CDR1 MNHNS and CDR2 SASEGT. CDR3 in DNA: TGTGCCAGCAGTGAAGAGATCGGGGGGGGACAGCCCCAGCATTTT. Its translation is CASSEEIGGGQPQHF.

This chain links TRBV21-1 with TRBJ1-3. TRBV21-1 is assigned pseudogene status. This CDR3 is 17 amino acids long. The CDR3 DNA sequence: TGTGCCAGCAGCAAATGGGAGGTGGGTCGCTCTGGAAACACCATATATTTT. It translates to CASSKWEVGRSGNTIYF.

The V and J genes are TRBV7-3 and TRBJ2-2; D remains ambiguous. The germline V and J ends were trimmed by 8 bases and 3 bases, with 10 bases remaining between them. Germline CDR1 SGHTA, CDR2 FQGTGA. The CDR3 contains 13 residues. The CDR3 is CASSSSYTGELFF. As DNA, the CDR3 is TGTGCCAGCTCCTCGAGTTACACCGGGGAGCTGTTTTTT.

This clone was observed once. This chain uses TRBV11-2 with TRBJ1-2; a possible D gene is TRBD1 (6 bases). V was shortened by 8 bases and J by 8 bases, with 21 bases between the two germline ends. This CDR3 has 14 amino acids. CDR1 and CDR2 (germline): SGHAT, FQNNGV. The CDR3 coding sequence is TGTGCCAGCTCCTTAGAGGGACACTCGAAGGGCTACACCTTC. The encoded protein is CASSLEGHSKGYTF.

The chain carries TRBV11-2 and TRBJ1-3; D is uncertain. CDR3 length: 14 residues. Germline V gene data show CDR1 as SGHAT and CDR2 as FQNNGV. Trimming took 6 bases from V and 0 from J, leaving 9 bases between them. CDR3 residues: CASREQGSGNTIYF. CDR3 in DNA: TGTGCCAGCAGGGAACAAGGCTCTGGAAACACCATATATTTT.

The J gene is TRBJ2-3, the V gene TRBV19; D unclear. Trimming left V 6 bases short and J 3 bases short, with 16 bases between. The CDR3 has 15 residues. Germline CDR1 and CDR2: LNHDA and SQIVND (reference sequence). The CDR3 protein is CASRAGVFQTDTQYF. DNA of the CDR3: TGTGCCAGTAGGGCCGGTGTTTTCCAGACAGATACGCAGTATTTT. Filled out from reference TRBV19 and TRBJ2-3, the complete variable domain reads DGGITQSPKYLFRKEGQNVTLSCEQNLNHDAMYWYRQDPGQGLRLIYYSQIVNDFQKGDIAEGYSVSREKKESFPLTVTSAQKNPTAFYLCASRAGVFQTDTQYFGPGTRLTVL.

The genes are TRBV4-3 and TRBJ2-7; D may be TRBD2 (6 bases). Trimming left V 0 bases short and J 0 bases short, with 21 bases between. The CDR3 extends over 19 amino acids. Per germline, CDR1 LGHNA and CDR2 YSLEER. CDR3 nucleotide sequence: TGCGCCAGCAGCCAAGAAGCGACCGGGACTCCAGTTCGCTCCTACGAGCAGTACTTC. It yields the protein CASSQEATGTPVRSYEQYF.

This chain uses TRBV4-2 with TRBJ2-1; the D is unclear. Per germline, CDR1 LGHNA and CDR2 YNFKEQ. The V end was cut by 5 bases, the J end by 1 base, with 15 bases between. There are 16 residues in the CDR3. CDR3 sequence: CASSLNLLGSYNEQFF. CDR3 sequence (DNA): TGTGCCAGCAGCTTGAACCTGCTGGGATCCTACAATGAGCAGTTCTTC.

This chain joins TRBV18 and TRBJ1-5, with a weak D call TRBD1 (5 bases). The CDR3 totals 16 residues. Trimming left V 5 bases short and J 1 base short, with 15 bases between. Germline V gene lookup returns CDR1 KGHSH and CDR2 LQKENI. The CDR3 nucleotides are TGTGCCAGCTCAACTCGGGACTCAGGGAGCAATCAGCCCCAGCATTTT. Protein: CASSTRDSGSNQPQHF.

The chain uses TRBV28 and TRBJ1-2; no firm D call. This CDR3 is built from 13 residues. Germline V gives CDR1 MDHEN, CDR2 SYDVKM. V was cut by 3 bases and J by 4 bases, with 9 bases left in between. Here the CDR3 DNA reads TGTGCCAGCAGTTTCGGGTACGCCTATGGCTACACCTTC. Protein sequence: CASSFGYAYGYTF.

This clone came up once. This rearrangement joins TRBV10-2 to TRBJ1-2; 7 positions match TRBD1. This CDR3 spans 13 amino acids. CDR1 WSHSY and CDR2 SAAADI come from the germline V gene. V was clipped by 5 bases and J by 5 bases; unmatched bases: 5. The CDR3, as DNA: TGCGCCAGCAGTCTCCGGGACAGTTATGGCTACACCTTC. It yields the protein CASSLRDSYGYTF.

The chain links TRBV28 to TRBJ1-2, with D uncertain. Trimming left V 4 bases short and J 1 base short, with 7 bases between. From germline, CDR1 is MDHEN and CDR2 SYDVKM. The CDR3 totals 13 residues. The CDR3 DNA follows: TGTGCCAGCAGTTCAGGCAGTAACTATGGCTACACCTTC. Amino acids: CASSSGSNYGYTF.

The chain recombines TRBV18 with TRBJ2-6; D unresolved. The CDR3 is made up of 15 amino acids. In germline, CDR1 is KGHSH, CDR2 LQKENI. Trimming took 1 base from V and 4 from J, leaving 8 bases between them. CDR3 amino acids: CASSPQGAGANVLTF. CDR3 DNA: TGTGCCAGCTCACCACAGGGTGCAGGGGCCAACGTCCTGACTTTC.

The rearrangement joins TRBV2 to TRBJ1-3; D unresolved. With 6 bases removed from V and 2 bases from J, the gap between germline ends came to 8 bases. The CDR3 runs to 13 residues. The germline V gene encodes CDR1 SNHLY and CDR2 FYNNEI. The CDR3 reads CASSRTPGNTIYF. The CDR3 nucleotides are TGTGCCAGCAGCCGGACTCCTGGAAACACCATATATTTT.

The chain combines TRBV6-1 with TRBJ2-4; D gene uncertain. The CDR3 loop spans 12 amino acids. Looked up from germline, CDR1 is MNHNS and CDR2 is SASEGT. The germline V and J ends were trimmed by 2 bases and 8 bases, with 7 bases remaining between them. CDR3 in amino acids: CASSEPRYIQYF. The CDR3 DNA follows: TGTGCCAGCAGTGAACCCCGGTACATTCAGTACTTC.